These T cell receptor beta chains were read from a single sample in a study of OX40 agonist ivuxolimab in advanced cancers. Some clones are missing from TCRdb's copy, which holds only in-frame ones; the method was immunoSEQ multiplex PCR. The data show some 64,000 clones, with nearly 95% seen just once and just under 25% held by the top ten. The material sequenced was CD4+ or CD8+ T cells sorted from blood, taken in a trial of the OX40 agonist ivuxolimab. The receptors shown here come from an adult with an advanced solid tumor such as melanoma, head and neck, liver or kidney cancer. CDR3s include the opening cysteine and the closing phenylalanine or tryptophan. Fields, in order: CDR3 DNA, CDR3 protein, V gene, J gene, D gene, clone size. The D gene is left open where the match is weak. Where a row states a size, it is once, few, many or the class of an expanded clone; other rows omit it.

DNA: TGTGCCAGCAGTTTGACAGGGGGCGGCTATGGCTACACCTTC
CDR3: CASSLTGGGYGYTF
V: TRBV6-6
J: TRBJ1-2
D: TRBD1
size: NA

DNA: TGTGCCAGTAGATTGGGGGGCCCCTACAATGAGCAGTTCTTC
CDR3: CASRLGGPYNEQFF
V: TRBV19
J: TRBJ2-1
D: NA
size: NA

DNA: TGTGCCAGCAGTGACAGTTCAGTTTTGGAGACCCAGTACTTC
CDR3: CASSDSSVLETQYF
V: TRBV28
J: TRBJ2-5
D: NA
size: NA

DNA: TGTGCCAGTAAACCCGGGTGGCTAGCTAGCGCAGATACGCAGTATTTT
CDR3: CASKPGWLASADTQYF
V: TRBV19
J: TRBJ2-3
D: NA
size: NA

DNA: TGTGCCAGCAGCCCAGGAGCCCCTTATGGCTACACCTTC
CDR3: CASSPGAPYGYTF
V: TRBV7-9
J: TRBJ1-2
D: NA
size: NA

DNA: TGTGCCAGCAGCCTAGGGGATGGGGGGAAAAGCTCCTACGAGCAGTACTTC
CDR3: CASSLGDGGKSSYEQYF
V: TRBV13
J: TRBJ2-7
D: NA
size: NA

DNA: TGTGCCAGCAGTCTGAGGGGACAGGGGATGCTAGCCAAAAACATTCAGTACTTC
CDR3: CASSLRGQGMLAKNIQYF
V: TRBV28
J: TRBJ2-4
D: TRBD1
size: NA

DNA: TGCGCCAGCGCTGACGGCTCAAGCACAGATACGCAGTATTTT
CDR3: CASADGSSTDTQYF
V: TRBV4-1
J: TRBJ2-3
D: NA
size: NA

DNA: TGCGCCAGCAGCCAAGAAAAGGGAAGGGAGCAGTTCTTC
CDR3: CASSQEKGREQFF
V: TRBV4-1
J: TRBJ2-1
D: NA
size: once

DNA: TGTGCCAGCAGTCTTCCGGGGGCTGGGTCACCCCTCCACTTT
CDR3: CASSLPGAGSPLHF
V: TRBV28
J: TRBJ1-6
D: NA
size: NA

DNA: TGTGCCAGCTGGACTAGCGGGACCAACACCGGGGAGCTGTTTTTT
CDR3: CASWTSGTNTGELFF
V: TRBV6-1
J: TRBJ2-2
D: TRBD2
size: NA

DNA: TGTGCCAGCGGCGAGGACAGCAGCTCCTACAATGAGCAGTTCTTC
CDR3: CASGEDSSSYNEQFF
V: TRBV5-4
J: TRBJ2-1
D: NA
size: NA

DNA: TGTGCCAGCAGCTTGGCAAGCAACAGAGAAGAGACCCAGTACTTC
CDR3: CASSLASNREETQYF
V: TRBV5-4
J: TRBJ2-5
D: NA
size: NA

DNA: TGCGCCAGCAGCCAAGCCCTCGGGACGATCACCGGGGAGCTGTTTTTT
CDR3: CASSQALGTITGELFF
V: TRBV4-1
J: TRBJ2-2
D: NA
size: once

DNA: TGTGCCAGCAGTTACATGGGGCAAACCTACGAGCAGTACTTC
CDR3: CASSYMGQTYEQYF
V: TRBV6-5
J: TRBJ2-7
D: NA
size: NA

DNA: TGTGCCAGCGCTTCCGGCAGCTCCTACGAGCAGTACTTC
CDR3: CASASGSSYEQYF
V: TRBV7-2
J: TRBJ2-7
D: NA
size: NA

DNA: TGTGCCAGCAGCTTTAACGGGGGCAGCTACGAGCAGTACTTC
CDR3: CASSFNGGSYEQYF
V: TRBV7-2
J: TRBJ2-7
D: NA
size: NA

DNA: TGTGCCAGCAGGGCCGGACAGGGAGAGGGAGCTTTCTTT
CDR3: CASRAGQGEGAFF
V: TRBV2
J: TRBJ1-1
D: TRBD1
size: NA

DNA: TGTGCCAGCAGCACCCCCTCGGGGGCCTACGAGCAGTACTTC
CDR3: CASSTPSGAYEQYF
V: TRBV28
J: TRBJ2-7
D: NA
size: NA

DNA: TGTGCCACTCAACCCGGTGGGCGGAACAATGAAAAACTGTTTTTT
CDR3: CATQPGGRNNEKLFF
V: TRBV7-6
J: TRBJ1-4
D: NA
size: NA

DNA: TGTGCCAGCAGTTACCCCTCGTCGCGGGAGCTGGAGACCCAGTACTTC
CDR3: CASSYPSSRELETQYF
V: TRBV6-6
J: TRBJ2-5
D: TRBD2
size: NA

DNA: TGTGCCAGCAGCCCACCCATGACAGGTCTTGAGCAGTACTTC
CDR3: CASSPPMTGLEQYF
V: TRBV28
J: TRBJ2-7
D: NA
size: NA

DNA: TGTGCCAGCAGCCCTCGACGGGGGACCGTGGGATTGGCCAATGAGCAGTTCTTC
CDR3: CASSPRRGTVGLANEQFF
V: TRBV5-6
J: TRBJ2-1
D: NA
size: NA

DNA: TGTGCCAGCAGTCCCAGCGCAGCCTACGAGCAGTACTTC
CDR3: CASSPSAAYEQYF
V: TRBV7-6
J: TRBJ2-7
D: NA
size: NA

DNA: TGCGCCAGCAGTGAGAACAATGAAGAGACCCAGTACTTC
CDR3: CASSENNEETQYF
V: TRBV10-1
J: TRBJ2-5
D: NA
size: NA

DNA: TGCGCCAGCAGCCCCAGGGCAGACGAGCAGTACTTC
CDR3: CASSPRADEQYF
V: TRBV4-1
J: TRBJ2-7
D: NA
size: NA

DNA: TGTGCCAGCAGCTTAGGTGAAAAACTGTTTTTT
CDR3: CASSLGEKLFF
V: TRBV11-2
J: TRBJ1-4
D: NA
size: NA

DNA: TGTGCCAGTAGTACGAAGCTAGCGCAATACACCGCCGGGGAGCTGTTTTTT
CDR3: CASSTKLAQYTAGELFF
V: TRBV19
J: TRBJ2-2
D: NA
size: NA

DNA: TGTGCCAGCAGTGAAGCCACTGTGTACCAAAACATTCAGTACTTC
CDR3: CASSEATVYQNIQYF
V: TRBV6-1
J: TRBJ2-4
D: NA
size: NA

DNA: TGTGCCAGCAGCTCCAGGTCAGAGGGGACCTACGAGCAGTACTTC
CDR3: CASSSRSEGTYEQYF
V: TRBV11-2
J: TRBJ2-7
D: NA
size: NA

DNA: TGTGCCAGCAGTGCTCTTCCGGGACAGGGATACGAGCAGTACTTC
CDR3: CASSALPGQGYEQYF
V: TRBV6-1
J: TRBJ2-7
D: TRBD1
size: NA

DNA: TGCAGCGTGCCCCGTGGGACAGGGACCAATGAGCAGTTCTTC
CDR3: CSVPRGTGTNEQFF
V: TRBV29-1
J: TRBJ2-1
D: TRBD1
size: NA

DNA: TGTGCCAGCAGCTTGGGGGGACAGGGGGCCGAGAATCAGCCCCAGCATTTT
CDR3: CASSLGGQGAENQPQHF
V: TRBV7-2
J: TRBJ1-5
D: TRBD1
size: NA

DNA: TGTGCCAGCAGACCAAGGTGGGTCCCAGAGACCCAGTACTTC
CDR3: CASRPRWVPETQYF
V: TRBV6-5
J: TRBJ2-5
D: NA
size: NA

DNA: TGTGCCAGTAACAAACAGGGTTCCCAGGAGAAAGCTTTCTTT
CDR3: CASNKQGSQEKAFF
V: TRBV19
J: TRBJ1-1
D: NA
size: NA

DNA: TGTGCCAGCAGCCCAAGGGGTGGCAGGGAGGAAGAAAAACTGTTTTTT
CDR3: CASSPRGGREEEKLFF
V: TRBV11-3
J: TRBJ1-4
D: NA
size: NA

DNA: TGTGCCAGCAGCTCCAATGTGGGGGACCCAAGCTCCTACGAGCAGTACTTC
CDR3: CASSSNVGDPSSYEQYF
V: TRBV11-3
J: TRBJ2-7
D: NA
size: once

DNA: TGTGCCAGCCGAATAGCGGGAGGGCCATTTTACGAGCAGTACTTC
CDR3: CASRIAGGPFYEQYF
V: TRBV27
J: TRBJ2-7
D: TRBD2
size: NA

DNA: TGCGCCAGCAGCTTGGCCGTCGACGAGCAGTACTTC
CDR3: CASSLAVDEQYF
V: TRBV5-1
J: TRBJ2-7
D: NA
size: NA

DNA: TGTGCCAGCAGCGCGGCGGGAATCTACAATGAGCAGTTCTTC
CDR3: CASSAAGIYNEQFF
V: TRBV9
J: TRBJ2-1
D: NA
size: NA

DNA: TGTGCCAGCAGTGATCGGGACACGCTAAGCACAGATACGCAGTATTTT
CDR3: CASSDRDTLSTDTQYF
V: TRBV25-1
J: TRBJ2-3
D: NA
size: NA

DNA: TGTGCCAGCAGCATCCCCGGGCTAGCGGGAGAGACATACTACGAGCAGTACTTC
CDR3: CASSIPGLAGETYYEQYF
V: TRBV7-9
J: TRBJ2-7
D: TRBD2
size: NA

DNA: TGTGCCAGCAGGTTCTACGAGCAGTACTTC
CDR3: CASRFYEQYF
V: TRBV6-9
J: TRBJ2-7
D: NA
size: NA

DNA: TGTGCCAGCAGTCTGAGGGGGGCTGGGGCCAACGTCCTGACTTTC
CDR3: CASSLRGAGANVLTF
V: TRBV27
J: TRBJ2-6
D: NA
size: NA

DNA: TGTGCCAGCAGCTTAAGTCTGGTAGCCTACGAGCAGTACTTC
CDR3: CASSLSLVAYEQYF
V: TRBV7-9
J: TRBJ2-7
D: NA
size: NA

DNA: TGTGCCAGCAAGGGGTCAGCTGCAACTAATGAAAAACTGTTTTTT
CDR3: CASKGSAATNEKLFF
V: TRBV6-5
J: TRBJ1-4
D: NA
size: NA

DNA: TGTGCCAGCAGTTTCGGAGCGGGCCAATACAATGAGCAGTTCTTC
CDR3: CASSFGAGQYNEQFF
V: TRBV27
J: TRBJ2-1
D: NA
size: NA

DNA: TGTGCCAGTAGCCAACTAGACGACAATGAGCAGTTCTTC
CDR3: CASSQLDDNEQFF
V: TRBV19
J: TRBJ2-1
D: NA
size: NA

DNA: TGCGCCAGCAGCTTCTCTCCGGACAGCTCCTACAATGAGCAGTTCTTC
CDR3: CASSFSPDSSYNEQFF
V: TRBV5-1
J: TRBJ2-1
D: NA
size: NA